The rows below give T cell receptor beta chains drawn from one sample of a study of T cells after yellow fever vaccination. Using its own MiXCR run on the 5' RACE reads, TCRdb lists one record per CDR3 protein. Among some 670,000 distinct CDR3 sequences listed, 9% to 15% were seen once. The sample was PBMCs, taken on the day of the yellow fever booster vaccination. The origin of the receptors is a man in his thirties or forties who received the YFV17D yellow fever vaccine. The CDR3 runs from the conserved cysteine through the conserved F or W. D genes are given only for firm matches. Size tells how often a clone was seen (once, few, many) or the class of an expanded clone, and some rows leave it out.

v_gene: TRBV7-7; d_gene: TRBD1; abundance: NA; j_gene: TRBJ2-5; CDR3nt: TGTGCTAGCAGCTTAGAGGGACAGTCTTGGGAGACCCAGTACTTC; CDR3aa: CASSLEGQSWETQYF
v_gene: TRBV4-3; d_gene: NA; abundance: few; j_gene: TRBJ1-2; CDR3nt: TGCGCCAGCAGCCAAGAGGGGTACAGCCCCTTCTATGGCTACACCTTC; CDR3aa: CASSQEGYSPFYGYTF
v_gene: TRBV4-2; d_gene: TRBD2; abundance: few; j_gene: TRBJ2-4; CDR3nt: TGTGCCAGCAGCCAAGCACTAGGGACTAGCGGGAAAATAGCCAAAAACATTCAGTACTTC; CDR3aa: CASSQALGTSGKIAKNIQYF
v_gene: TRBV7-8; d_gene: TRBD1; abundance: NA; j_gene: TRBJ1-1; CDR3nt: TGTGCCAGCAGCGCCCCGACAGGGGTGAACACTGAAGCTTTCTTT; CDR3aa: CASSAPTGVNTEAFF
v_gene: TRBV11-2; d_gene: NA; abundance: NA; j_gene: TRBJ2-2; CDR3nt: TGTGCCACCCAGGGTCCCGGGGAGCTGTTTTTT; CDR3aa: CATQGPGELFF
v_gene: TRBV6-1; d_gene: NA; abundance: many; j_gene: TRBJ2-2; CDR3nt: TGTGCCAGCAGCTTCACAGGGTTGCGCGGCGGGGAGCTGTTTTTT; CDR3aa: CASSFTGLRGGELFF
v_gene: TRBV11-2; d_gene: NA; abundance: few; j_gene: TRBJ2-1; CDR3nt: TGTGCCAGCAGCTTACTGCACAGGCTCAATGAGCAGTTCTTC; CDR3aa: CASSLLHRLNEQFF
v_gene: TRBV5-1; d_gene: NA; abundance: few; j_gene: TRBJ2-3; CDR3nt: TGCGCCAGCAGCTTGGGACCAGGGAAGGTCACAGATACGCAGTATTTT; CDR3aa: CASSLGPGKVTDTQYF
v_gene: TRBV6-2/TRBV6-3; d_gene: TRBD1; abundance: NA; j_gene: TRBJ2-1; CDR3nt: TGTGCCAGCAGATTACAGGGGGGGCAGTTCTTC; CDR3aa: CASRLQGGQFF
v_gene: TRBV11-2; d_gene: TRBD2; abundance: few; j_gene: TRBJ2-2; CDR3nt: TGTGCCAGCAGCTTAGAATATCGGGACGGAGCGGGGACCGGGGAGCTGTTTTTT; CDR3aa: CASSLEYRDGAGTGELFF
v_gene: TRBV29-1; d_gene: TRBD1; abundance: many; j_gene: TRBJ2-7; CDR3nt: TGCAGCGTGACCGGGACAGCTATTTCTGGCGAGCAGTACTTC; CDR3aa: CSVTGTAISGEQYF
v_gene: TRBV12-3/TRBV12-4; d_gene: NA; abundance: NA; j_gene: TRBJ2-5; CDR3nt: TGTGCCAGCAGTTTACCCAAGCCAGAGACCCAGTACTTC; CDR3aa: CASSLPKPETQYF
v_gene: TRBV7-2; d_gene: NA; abundance: few; j_gene: TRBJ2-2; CDR3nt: TGTGCCAGCAGCGTCCTGGGGGCCGGGGAGCTGTTTTTT; CDR3aa: CASSVLGAGELFF
v_gene: TRBV20-1; d_gene: TRBD2; abundance: NA; j_gene: TRBJ2-5; CDR3nt: TGCAGTGCTATAGCGGGAGACGGGACCCAGTACTTC; CDR3aa: CSAIAGDGTQYF
v_gene: TRBV15; d_gene: NA; abundance: NA; j_gene: TRBJ2-2; CDR3nt: TGTGCCACCAGCAGAGATTTAACCCCCACCGGGGAGCTGTTTTTT; CDR3aa: CATSRDLTPTGELFF
v_gene: TRBV4-3; d_gene: NA; abundance: few; j_gene: TRBJ2-7; CDR3nt: TGCGCCAGCAGACAAGACCCAGCCATACGTGGGGAGCAGTACTTC; CDR3aa: CASRQDPAIRGEQYF
v_gene: TRBV5-5; d_gene: NA; abundance: many; j_gene: TRBJ2-1; CDR3nt: TGTGCCAGCAGCCTTGCGGGTCCTAGCTACAATGAGCAGTTCTTC; CDR3aa: CASSLAGPSYNEQFF
v_gene: TRBV7-2; d_gene: NA; abundance: few; j_gene: TRBJ2-7; CDR3nt: TGTGCCAGCAGCCCCAGGTTGGGTACCTCCTACGAGCAGTACTTC; CDR3aa: CASSPRLGTSYEQYF
v_gene: TRBV12-3/TRBV12-4; d_gene: NA; abundance: few; j_gene: TRBJ2-3; CDR3nt: TGTGCCAGCAGTTTTCGACAGGATGCCGGGAGAGATACGCAGTATTTT; CDR3aa: CASSFRQDAGRDTQYF
v_gene: TRBV11-1; d_gene: TRBD1; abundance: few; j_gene: TRBJ2-7; CDR3nt: TGTGCCAGCAGCTTAATCTCGACAGGGGGAATCTACGAGCAGTACTTC; CDR3aa: CASSLISTGGIYEQYF
v_gene: TRBV20-1; d_gene: NA; abundance: NA; j_gene: TRBJ1-1; CDR3nt: TGCAGTGCTAGAGATCGTGTCACACCTGAAGCTTTCTTT; CDR3aa: CSARDRVTPEAFF
v_gene: TRBV10-3; d_gene: TRBD2; abundance: NA; j_gene: TRBJ2-3; CDR3nt: TGTGCCATCGGTCCTAGCGGGAGGGGGGGCACAGATACGCAGTATTTT; CDR3aa: CAIGPSGRGGTDTQYF
v_gene: TRBV20-1; d_gene: TRBD1; abundance: few; j_gene: TRBJ1-2; CDR3nt: TGCAGTGCGGAACGGGACAGGTTCGTCTATGGCTACACCTTC; CDR3aa: CSAERDRFVYGYTF
v_gene: TRBV6-5; d_gene: TRBD1; abundance: NA; j_gene: TRBJ1-4; CDR3nt: TGTGCCAGCAGTTACTCGTCAGGACAGGGGAATGAAAAACTGTTTTTT; CDR3aa: CASSYSSGQGNEKLFF
v_gene: TRBV7-9; d_gene: NA; abundance: NA; j_gene: TRBJ2-7; CDR3nt: TGTGCCAGCACCCCCGGGACACTAGCCTACGAGCAGTACTTC; CDR3aa: CASTPGTLAYEQYF
v_gene: TRBV20-1; d_gene: TRBD2; abundance: NA; j_gene: TRBJ2-1; CDR3nt: TGCAGTGTTGAAAGGCGGGAGTATCGGGGCAATGAGCAGTTCTTC; CDR3aa: CSVERREYRGNEQFF
v_gene: TRBV5-4; d_gene: NA; abundance: many; j_gene: TRBJ2-1; CDR3nt: TGTGCCAGCAGCTTATCACCCAATGAGCAGTTCTTC; CDR3aa: CASSLSPNEQFF
v_gene: TRBV4-3; d_gene: NA; abundance: NA; j_gene: TRBJ2-7; CDR3nt: TGCGCCAGCAGCCAAGATAACTCCCACTACTACGAGCAGTACTTC; CDR3aa: CASSQDNSHYYEQYF
v_gene: TRBV2; d_gene: NA; abundance: NA; j_gene: TRBJ1-6; CDR3nt: TGTGCCAGCAGTGATGGGGGAATTGCCAATAATTCACCCCTCCACTTT; CDR3aa: CASSDGGIANNSPLHF
v_gene: TRBV30; d_gene: NA; abundance: few; j_gene: TRBJ2-3; CDR3nt: TGTGCCTGGAGTGAAGGGGGGAGCTCTGCAGATACGCAGTATTTT; CDR3aa: CAWSEGGSSADTQYF
v_gene: TRBV28; d_gene: NA; abundance: few; j_gene: TRBJ2-3; CDR3nt: TGTGCCAGCAGTTTGGCGGGGGCGGAAGATACGCAGTATTTT; CDR3aa: CASSLAGAEDTQYF
v_gene: TRBV6-2/TRBV6-3; d_gene: TRBD2; abundance: NA; j_gene: TRBJ2-3; CDR3nt: TGTGCCAGCAGTACAGGACTAGCGGGAGGGACCACTATCACAGACGGGACAGATACGCAGTATTTT; CDR3aa: CASSTGLAGGTTITDGTDTQYF
v_gene: TRBV20-1; d_gene: TRBD2; abundance: NA; j_gene: TRBJ2-7; CDR3nt: TGCAGTGCCTACCTAGCGGGAGGTCGTCTGTACTTC; CDR3aa: CSAYLAGGRLYF
v_gene: TRBV7-2; d_gene: TRBD1; abundance: few; j_gene: TRBJ2-1; CDR3nt: TGTGCCAGCAGCTGGACAGGGGGCGCGGGCAATGAGCAGTTCTTC; CDR3aa: CASSWTGGAGNEQFF
v_gene: TRBV20-1; d_gene: NA; abundance: NA; j_gene: TRBJ1-5; CDR3nt: TGCAGTGCTCAGACAGCCCTGAGGGGTTATAGCAATCAGCCCCAGCATTTT; CDR3aa: CSAQTALRGYSNQPQHF
v_gene: TRBV11-2; d_gene: TRBD2; abundance: NA; j_gene: TRBJ2-1; CDR3nt: TGTGCCAGCAGCTTACTTAGCGGGAGGGTATCATACAATGAGCAGTTCTTC; CDR3aa: CASSLLSGRVSYNEQFF